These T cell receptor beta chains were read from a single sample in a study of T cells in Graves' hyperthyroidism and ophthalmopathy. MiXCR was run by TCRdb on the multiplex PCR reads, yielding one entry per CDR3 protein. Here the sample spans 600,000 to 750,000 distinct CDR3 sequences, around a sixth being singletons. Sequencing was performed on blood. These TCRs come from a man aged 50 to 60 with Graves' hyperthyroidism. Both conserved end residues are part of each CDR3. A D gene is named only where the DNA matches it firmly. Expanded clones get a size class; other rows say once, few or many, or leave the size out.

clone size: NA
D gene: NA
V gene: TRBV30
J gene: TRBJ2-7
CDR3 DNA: TGTGCCTGGAGTGTAAGTCCGCCGGGCTACGAGCAGTACTTC
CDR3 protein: CAWSVSPPGYEQYF

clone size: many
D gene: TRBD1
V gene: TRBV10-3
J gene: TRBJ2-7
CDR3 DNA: TGTGCCATCAGTGACCGGGACAGGGGTAGGCACGAGCAGTACTTC
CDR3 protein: CAISDRDRGRHEQYF

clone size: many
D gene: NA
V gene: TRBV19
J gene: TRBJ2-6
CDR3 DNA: TGTGCCAGTACCGGGTTTGGCTCTGGGGCCAACGTCCTGACTTTC
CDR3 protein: CASTGFGSGANVLTF

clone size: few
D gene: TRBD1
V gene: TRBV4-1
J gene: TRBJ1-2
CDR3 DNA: TGCGCCAGCAGCCAAGACAGGGGGCCCAACTATGGCTACACCTTC
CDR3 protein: CASSQDRGPNYGYTF

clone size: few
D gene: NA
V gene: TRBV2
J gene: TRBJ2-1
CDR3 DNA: TGTGCCAGCAGTGAAGCGCAGTTGGTTGTCGGCAATGAGCAGTTCTTC
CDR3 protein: CASSEAQLVVGNEQFF

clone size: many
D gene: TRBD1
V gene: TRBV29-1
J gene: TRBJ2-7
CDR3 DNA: TGCAGCGTTGGGGGGACAGGCCCCTACGAGCAGTACTTC
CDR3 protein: CSVGGTGPYEQYF

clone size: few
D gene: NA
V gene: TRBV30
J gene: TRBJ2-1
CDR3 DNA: TGTGCTACGTGGGCTTACAATGAGCAGTTCTTC
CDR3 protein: CATWAYNEQFF

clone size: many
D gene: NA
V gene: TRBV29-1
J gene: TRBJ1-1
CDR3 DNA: TGCAGCGTCCTCAACACTGAAGCTTTCTTT
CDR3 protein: CSVLNTEAFF

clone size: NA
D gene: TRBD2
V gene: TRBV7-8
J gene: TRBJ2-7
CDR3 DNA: TGTGCCAGCAGCCCAAGGACTAGCGGGGGGATGAGCTCCTACGAGCAGTACTTC
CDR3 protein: CASSPRTSGGMSSYEQYF

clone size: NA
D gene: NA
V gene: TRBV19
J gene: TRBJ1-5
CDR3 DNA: TGTGCCAGTAGTGCATGGGAGAATCAGCCCCAGCATTTT
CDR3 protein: CASSAWENQPQHF

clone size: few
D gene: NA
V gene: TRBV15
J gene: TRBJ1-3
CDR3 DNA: TGTGCCACCAGCAGAGCCCCTGGAAACACCATATATTTT
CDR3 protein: CATSRAPGNTIYF

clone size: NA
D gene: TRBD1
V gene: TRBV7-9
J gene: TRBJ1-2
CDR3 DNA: TGTGCCAGCAGCTTAGCGACAGGGCACCATGGCTACACCTTC
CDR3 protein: CASSLATGHHGYTF

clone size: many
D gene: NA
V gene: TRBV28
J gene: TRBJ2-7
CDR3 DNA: TGTGCCAGCAGTTCACAGGGCCCAACCCTCTACGAGCAGTACTTC
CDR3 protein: CASSSQGPTLYEQYF

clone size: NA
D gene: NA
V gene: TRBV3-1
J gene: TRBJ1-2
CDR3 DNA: TGTGCCAGCAGCCCTACCCTAATCTCGGTTAACTATGGCTACACCTTC
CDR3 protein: CASSPTLISVNYGYTF

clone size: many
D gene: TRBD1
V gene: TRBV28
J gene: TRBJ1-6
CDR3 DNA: TGTGCCAGCCTCGGACAGGGGGTTTCACCCCTCCACTTT
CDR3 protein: CASLGQGVSPLHF

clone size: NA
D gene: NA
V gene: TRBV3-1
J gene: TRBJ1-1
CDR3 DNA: TGTGCCAGCAGCCAAGATCTGATGTTCACTGAAGCTTTCTTT
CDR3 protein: CASSQDLMFTEAFF

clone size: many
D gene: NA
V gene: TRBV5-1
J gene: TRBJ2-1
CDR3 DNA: TGCGCCAGCAGCTTCCCCCAGGGGGGGGGCTCCTACAATGAGCAGTTCTTC
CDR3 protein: CASSFPQGGGSYNEQFF

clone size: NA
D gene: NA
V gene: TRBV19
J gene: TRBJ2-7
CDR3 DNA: TGTGCCAGTAGTGATTCCACCGGGACTCCTTTCAACGAGCAGTACTTC
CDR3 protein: CASSDSTGTPFNEQYF

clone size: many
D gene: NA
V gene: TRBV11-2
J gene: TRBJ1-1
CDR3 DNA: TGTGCCAGCAGCCACCTCCGGGAGCGCGCTGAAGCTTTCTTT
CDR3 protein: CASSHLRERAEAFF

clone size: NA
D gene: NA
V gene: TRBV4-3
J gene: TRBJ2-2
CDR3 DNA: TGCGCCAGCGCTCCGGGGGTTAGCACCGGGGAGCTGTTTTTT
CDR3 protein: CASAPGVSTGELFF

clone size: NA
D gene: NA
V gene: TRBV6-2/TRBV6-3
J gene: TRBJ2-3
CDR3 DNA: TGTGCCAGCAGTTACGGGGGAGGCTCCACAGATACGCAGTATTTT
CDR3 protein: CASSYGGGSTDTQYF

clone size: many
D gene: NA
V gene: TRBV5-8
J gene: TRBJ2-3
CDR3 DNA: TGTGCCAGCAGCCCACGTCTAGTTATTGATACGCAGTATTTT
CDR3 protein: CASSPRLVIDTQYF

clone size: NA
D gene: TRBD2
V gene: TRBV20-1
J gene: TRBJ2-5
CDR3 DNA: TGCAGTGCTGGAGACCTAATAGCGGGAGAAGAGACCCAGTACTTC
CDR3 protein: CSAGDLIAGEETQYF

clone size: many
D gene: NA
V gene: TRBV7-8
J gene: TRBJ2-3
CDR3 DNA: TGTGCCAGCAGCTTAGCTGTAGTCAGCACAGATACGCAGTATTTT
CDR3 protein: CASSLAVVSTDTQYF

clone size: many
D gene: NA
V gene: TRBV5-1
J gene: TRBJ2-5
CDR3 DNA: TGCGCCAGCGGATTGACGGACTACCCCCAAGAGACCCAGTACTTC
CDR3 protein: CASGLTDYPQETQYF

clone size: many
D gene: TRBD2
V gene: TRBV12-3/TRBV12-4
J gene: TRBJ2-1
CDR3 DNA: TGTGCCAGCAGTTCCTACGGGACTAGCCATAACAATGAGCAGTTCTTC
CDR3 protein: CASSSYGTSHNNEQFF

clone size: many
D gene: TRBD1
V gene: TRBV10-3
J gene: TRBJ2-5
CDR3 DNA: TGTGCCATCAGAGGACAGGGTCAACCAGAGACCCAGTACTTC
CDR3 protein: CAIRGQGQPETQYF

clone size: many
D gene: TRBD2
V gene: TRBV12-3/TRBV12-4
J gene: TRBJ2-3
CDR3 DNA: TGTGCCAGCAGAGTTTTCGGGGGACTAGTCGACCGAGATACGCAGTATTTT
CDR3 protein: CASRVFGGLVDRDTQYF

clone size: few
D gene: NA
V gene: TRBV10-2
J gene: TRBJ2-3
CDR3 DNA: TGCGCCAGCAGTGCTGACTACGGCTCGCAGTATTTT
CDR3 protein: CASSADYGSQYF

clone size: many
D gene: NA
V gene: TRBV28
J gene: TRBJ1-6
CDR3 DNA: TGTGCCAGCAGTTTTCATAATTCACCCCTCCACTTT
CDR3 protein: CASSFHNSPLHF

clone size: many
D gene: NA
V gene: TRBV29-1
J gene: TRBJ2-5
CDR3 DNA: TGCAGCGTCTGGAGGACAGAGGGAGAGACCCAGTACTTC
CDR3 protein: CSVWRTEGETQYF

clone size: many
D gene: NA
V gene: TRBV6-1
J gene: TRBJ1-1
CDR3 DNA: TGTGCCAGCAGTCCTTCCGGGGGCCGAACTGAAGCTTTCTTT
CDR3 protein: CASSPSGGRTEAFF

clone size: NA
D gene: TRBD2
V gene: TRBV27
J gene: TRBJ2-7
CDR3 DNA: TGTGCCAGCAGTTTATCCCCTAGCGGGAGTAGGTACGAGCAGTACTTC
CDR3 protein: CASSLSPSGSRYEQYF

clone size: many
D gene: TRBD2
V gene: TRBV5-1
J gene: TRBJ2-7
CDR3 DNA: TGCGCCAGCAGCTTGGGGGCTAGCGGGAGGACACACGAGCAGTACTTC
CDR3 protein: CASSLGASGRTHEQYF

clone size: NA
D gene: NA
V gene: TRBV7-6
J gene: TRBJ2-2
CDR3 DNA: TGTGCCAGCAGCGGACTCCTAGGCGGGGAGCTGTTTTTT
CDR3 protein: CASSGLLGGELFF

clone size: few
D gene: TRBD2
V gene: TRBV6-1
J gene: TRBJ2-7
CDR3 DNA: TGTGCCAGCAGTGGAAGACAGCCCGGACTAGCGAGTGCCTACGAGCAGTACTTC
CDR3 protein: CASSGRQPGLASAYEQYF

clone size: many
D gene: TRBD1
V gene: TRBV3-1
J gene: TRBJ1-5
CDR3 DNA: TGTGCCAGCAGCGTGACAGGGGACCCTTATCAGCCCCAGCATTTT
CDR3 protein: CASSVTGDPYQPQHF